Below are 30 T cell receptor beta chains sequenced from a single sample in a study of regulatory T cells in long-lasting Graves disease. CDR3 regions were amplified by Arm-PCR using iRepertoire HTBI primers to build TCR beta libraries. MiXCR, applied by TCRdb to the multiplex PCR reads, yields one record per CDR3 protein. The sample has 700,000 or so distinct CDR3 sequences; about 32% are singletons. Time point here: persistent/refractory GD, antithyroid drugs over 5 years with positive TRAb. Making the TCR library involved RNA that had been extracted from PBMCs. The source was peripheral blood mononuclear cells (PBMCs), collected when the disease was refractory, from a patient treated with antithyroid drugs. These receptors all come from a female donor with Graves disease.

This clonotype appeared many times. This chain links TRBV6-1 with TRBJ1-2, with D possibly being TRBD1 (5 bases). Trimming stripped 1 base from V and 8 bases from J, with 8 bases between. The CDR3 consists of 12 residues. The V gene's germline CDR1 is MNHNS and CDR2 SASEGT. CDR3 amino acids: CASSEDWDGYTF. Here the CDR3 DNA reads TGTGCCAGCAGTGAAGACTGGGACGGCTACACCTTC.

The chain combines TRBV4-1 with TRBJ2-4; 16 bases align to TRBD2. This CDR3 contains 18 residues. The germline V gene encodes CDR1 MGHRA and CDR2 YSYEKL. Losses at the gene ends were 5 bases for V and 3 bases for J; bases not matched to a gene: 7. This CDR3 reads CASSRGLAGGRDKNIQYF. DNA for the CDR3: TGCGCCAGCAGCAGGGGACTAGCGGGAGGGAGGGACAAAAACATTCAGTACTTC.

The CDR3 DNA sequence: TGCGCCAGCAGCACAGATGGTGATACGCAGTATTTT. Protein product: CASSTDGDTQYF. The chain links TRBV5-1 to TRBJ2-3; D ambiguous. With 4 bases removed from V and 6 bases from J, the gap between germline ends came to 9 bases. The CDR3 covers 12 residues. From germline, CDR1 is SGHRS and CDR2 YFSETQ. The full variable domain, in which reference TRBV5-1 and TRBJ2-3 provide the parts outside the CDR3, is KAGVTQTPRYLIKTRGQQVTLSCSPISGHRSVSWYQQTPGQGLQFLFEYFSETQRNKGNFPGRFSGRQFSNSRSEMNVSTLELGDSALYLCASSTDGDTQYFGPGTRLTVL.

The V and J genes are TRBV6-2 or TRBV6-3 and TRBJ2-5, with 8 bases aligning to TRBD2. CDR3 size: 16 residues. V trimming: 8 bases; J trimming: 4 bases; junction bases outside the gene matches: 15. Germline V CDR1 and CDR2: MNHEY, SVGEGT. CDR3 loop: CASADRQRLAGETQYF. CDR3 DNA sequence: TGTGCCAGCGCGGATAGGCAACGTCTAGCGGGAGAGACCCAGTACTTC.

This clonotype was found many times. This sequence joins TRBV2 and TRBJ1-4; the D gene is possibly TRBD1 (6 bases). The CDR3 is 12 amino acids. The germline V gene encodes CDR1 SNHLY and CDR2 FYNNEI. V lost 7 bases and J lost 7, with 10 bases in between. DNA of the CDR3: TGTGCCAGCAAACAGGGTTTTGAAAAACTGTTTTTT. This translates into CASKQGFEKLFF. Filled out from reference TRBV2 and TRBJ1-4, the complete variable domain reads EPEVTQTPSHQVTQMGQEVILRCVPISNHLYFYWYRQILGQKVEFLVSFYNNEISEKSEIFDDQFSVERPDGSNFTLKIRSTKLEDSAMYFCASKQGFEKLFFGSGTQLSVL.

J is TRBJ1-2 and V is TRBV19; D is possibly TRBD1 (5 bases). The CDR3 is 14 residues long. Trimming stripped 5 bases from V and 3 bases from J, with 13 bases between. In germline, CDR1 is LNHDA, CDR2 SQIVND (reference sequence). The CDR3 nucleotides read TGTGCCAGTAGTCGCGAGGGGCTCCACTATGGCTACACCTTC. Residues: CASSREGLHYGYTF.

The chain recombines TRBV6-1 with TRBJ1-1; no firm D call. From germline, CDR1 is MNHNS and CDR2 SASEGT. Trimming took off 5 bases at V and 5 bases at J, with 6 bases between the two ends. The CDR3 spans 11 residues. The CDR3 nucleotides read TGTGCCAGCAGTAAGTGGACTGAAGCTTTCTTT. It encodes CASSKWTEAFF.

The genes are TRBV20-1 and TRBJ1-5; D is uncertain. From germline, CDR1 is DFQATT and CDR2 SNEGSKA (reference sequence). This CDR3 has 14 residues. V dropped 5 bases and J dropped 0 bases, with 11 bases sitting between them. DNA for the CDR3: TGCAGTGCTCAACGTCCGTATAGCAATCAGCCCCAGCATTTT. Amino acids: CSAQRPYSNQPQHF.

This CDR3 is CASSLGPAVNTGELFF. CDR3 nucleotide sequence: TGTGCCAGCAGTTTAGGGCCGGCGGTGAACACCGGGGAGCTGTTTTTT. The rearrangement links TRBV28 to TRBJ2-2; D unclear. Deletions cut 2 bases from V and 1 base from J, with 11 bases between. This CDR3 is built from 16 residues. Per the germline V gene, CDR1 is MDHEN and CDR2 is SYDVKM. The full variable domain, completed using reference TRBV28 and TRBJ2-2, is DVKVTQSSRYLVKRTGEKVFLECVQDMDHENMFWYRQDPGLGLRLIYFSYDVKMKEKGDIPEGYSVSREKKERFSLILESASTNQTSMYLCASSLGPAVNTGELFFGEGSRLTVL.

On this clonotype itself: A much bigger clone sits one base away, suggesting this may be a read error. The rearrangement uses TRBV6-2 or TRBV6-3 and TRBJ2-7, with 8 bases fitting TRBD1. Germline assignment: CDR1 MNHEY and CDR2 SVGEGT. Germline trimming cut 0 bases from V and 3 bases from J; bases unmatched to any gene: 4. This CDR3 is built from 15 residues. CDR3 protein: CASSYSGDRSYEQYF. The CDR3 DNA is TGTGCCAGCAGTTACTCGGGGGACAGGAGCTACGAGCAGTACTTC.

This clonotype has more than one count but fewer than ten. The CDR3 region has the DNA TGTGCCAGCAGCTTATTCGCAGGGGACCAAGAGACCCAGTACTTC. Translated: CASSLFAGDQETQYF. This chain links TRBV7-9 with TRBJ2-5; weak D call: TRBD1 (6 bases). This CDR3 has 15 amino acids. CDR1 and CDR2 (germline): SEHNR, FQNEAQ (reference sequence). Trimming pared 2 bases from V and 0 bases from J, leaving 10 bases between. The full variable domain, in which reference TRBV7-9 and TRBJ2-5 provide the parts outside the CDR3, is DTGVSQNPRHKITKRGQNVTFRCDPISEHNRLYWYRQTLGQGPEFLTYFQNEAQLEKSRLLSDRFSAERPKGSFSTLEIQRTEQGDSAMYLCASSLFAGDQETQYFGPGTRLLVL.

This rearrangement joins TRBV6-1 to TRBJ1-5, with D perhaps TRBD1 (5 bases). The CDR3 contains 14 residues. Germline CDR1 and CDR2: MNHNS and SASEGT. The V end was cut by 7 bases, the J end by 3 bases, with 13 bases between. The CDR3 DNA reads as TGTGCCAGCACCCTGGACAAAATCAATCAGCCCCAGCATTTT. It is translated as CASTLDKINQPQHF.

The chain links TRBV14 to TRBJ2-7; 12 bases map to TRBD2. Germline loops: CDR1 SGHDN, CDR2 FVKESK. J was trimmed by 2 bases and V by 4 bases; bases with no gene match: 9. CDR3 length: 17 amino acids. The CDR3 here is CASSLRLAGAVPYEQYF. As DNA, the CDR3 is TGTGCCAGCAGCCTCCGACTAGCGGGAGCTGTACCCTACGAGCAGTACTTC. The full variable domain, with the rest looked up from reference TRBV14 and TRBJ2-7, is EAGVTQFPSHSVIEKGQTVTLRCDPISGHDNLYWYRRVMGKEIKFLLHFVKESKQDESGMPNNRFLAERTGGTYSTLKVQPAELEDSGVYFCASSLRLAGAVPYEQYFGPGTRLTVT.

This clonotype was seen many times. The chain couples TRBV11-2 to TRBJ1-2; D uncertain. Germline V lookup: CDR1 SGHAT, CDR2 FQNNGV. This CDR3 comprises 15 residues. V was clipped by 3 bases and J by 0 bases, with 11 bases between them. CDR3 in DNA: TGTGCCAGCAGCTTTTTCACCAACTCTAACTATGGCTACACCTTC. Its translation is CASSFFTNSNYGYTF. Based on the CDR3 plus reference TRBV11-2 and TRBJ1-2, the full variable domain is EAGVAQSPRYKIIEKRQSVAFWCNPISGHATLYWYQQILGQGPKLLIQFQNNGVVDDSQLPKDRFSAERLKGVDSTLKIQPAKLEDSAVYLCASSFFTNSNYGYTFGSGTRLTVV.

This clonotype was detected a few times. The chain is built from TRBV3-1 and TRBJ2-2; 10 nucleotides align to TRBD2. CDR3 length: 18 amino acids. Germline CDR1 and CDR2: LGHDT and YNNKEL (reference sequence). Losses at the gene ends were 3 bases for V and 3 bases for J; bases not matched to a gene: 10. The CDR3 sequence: CASSHASALAGDTGELFF. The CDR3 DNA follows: TGTGCCAGCAGCCACGCGAGTGCCCTAGCGGGAGACACCGGGGAGCTGTTTTTT.

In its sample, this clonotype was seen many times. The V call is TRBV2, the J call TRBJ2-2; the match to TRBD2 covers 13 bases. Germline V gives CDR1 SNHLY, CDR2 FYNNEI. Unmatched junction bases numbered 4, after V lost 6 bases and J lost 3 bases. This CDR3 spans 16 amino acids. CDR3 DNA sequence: TGTGCCAGCAGAGAACTAGCGGGAGGGTACACCGGGGAGCTGTTTTTT. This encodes CASRELAGGYTGELFF.

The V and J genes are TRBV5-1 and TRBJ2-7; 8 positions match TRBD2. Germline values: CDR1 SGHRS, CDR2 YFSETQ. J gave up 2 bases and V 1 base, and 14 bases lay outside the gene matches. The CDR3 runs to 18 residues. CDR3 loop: CASSLTLPAGGMTYEQYF. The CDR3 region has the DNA TGCGCCAGCAGCTTGACCTTACCCGCGGGGGGCATGACCTACGAGCAGTACTTC.

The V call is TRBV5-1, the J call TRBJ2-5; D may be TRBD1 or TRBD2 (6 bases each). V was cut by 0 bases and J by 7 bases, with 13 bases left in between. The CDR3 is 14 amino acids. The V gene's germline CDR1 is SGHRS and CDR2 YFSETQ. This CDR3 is CASSLEGGTGTQYF. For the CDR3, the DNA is TGCGCCAGCAGCTTGGAAGGGGGGACGGGGACCCAGTACTTC.

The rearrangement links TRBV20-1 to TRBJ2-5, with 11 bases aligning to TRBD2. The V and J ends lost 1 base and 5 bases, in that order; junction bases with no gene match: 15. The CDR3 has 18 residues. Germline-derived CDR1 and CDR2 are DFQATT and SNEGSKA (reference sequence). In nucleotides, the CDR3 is TGCAGTGCTAGAGCCTATTCAGGTAGCGGGAGGGCCAGGGAGACCCAGTACTTC. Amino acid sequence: CSARAYSGSGRARETQYF.

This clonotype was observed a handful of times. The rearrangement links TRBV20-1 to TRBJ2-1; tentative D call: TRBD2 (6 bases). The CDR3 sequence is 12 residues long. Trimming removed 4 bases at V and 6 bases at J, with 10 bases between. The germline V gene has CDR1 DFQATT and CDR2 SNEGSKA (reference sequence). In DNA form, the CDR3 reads TGCAGTGCTACGGGACTGGCCAATGAGCAGTTCTTC. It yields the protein CSATGLANEQFF.

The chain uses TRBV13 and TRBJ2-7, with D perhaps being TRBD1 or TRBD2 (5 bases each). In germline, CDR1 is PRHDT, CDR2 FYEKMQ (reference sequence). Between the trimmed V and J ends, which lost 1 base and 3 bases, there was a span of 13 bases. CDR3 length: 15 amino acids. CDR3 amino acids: CASSLEEGTNYEQYF. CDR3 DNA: TGTGCCAGCAGCTTAGAAGAAGGGACCAACTACGAGCAGTACTTC.

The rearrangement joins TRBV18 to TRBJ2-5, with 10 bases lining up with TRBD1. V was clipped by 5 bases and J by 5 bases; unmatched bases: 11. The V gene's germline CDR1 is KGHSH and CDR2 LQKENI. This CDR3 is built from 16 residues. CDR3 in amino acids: CASSNRQGAPGETQYF. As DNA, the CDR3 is TGTGCCAGCTCAAATCGACAGGGGGCGCCGGGGGAGACCCAGTACTTC.

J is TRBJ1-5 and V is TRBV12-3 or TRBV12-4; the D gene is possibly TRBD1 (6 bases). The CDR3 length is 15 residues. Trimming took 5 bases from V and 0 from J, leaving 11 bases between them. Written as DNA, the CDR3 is TGTGCCAGCAGTCCACAGGGCCCTAGCAATCAGCCCCAGCATTTT. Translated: CASSPQGPSNQPQHF.

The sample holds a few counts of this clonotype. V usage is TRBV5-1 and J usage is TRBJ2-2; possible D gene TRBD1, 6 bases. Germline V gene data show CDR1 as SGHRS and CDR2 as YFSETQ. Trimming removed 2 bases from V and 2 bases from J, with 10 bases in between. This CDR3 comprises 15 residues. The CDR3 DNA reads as TGCGCCAGCAGCTTTAGCAGGGGAAACACCGGGGAGCTGTTTTTT. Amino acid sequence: CASSFSRGNTGELFF.

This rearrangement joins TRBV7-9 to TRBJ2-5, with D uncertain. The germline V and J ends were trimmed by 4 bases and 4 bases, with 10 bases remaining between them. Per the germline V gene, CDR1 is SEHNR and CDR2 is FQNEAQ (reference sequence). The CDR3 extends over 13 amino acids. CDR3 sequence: CASSSPGIETQYF. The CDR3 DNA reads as TGTGCCAGCAGCTCCCCTGGGATAGAGACCCAGTACTTC. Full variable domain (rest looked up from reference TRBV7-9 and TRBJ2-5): DTGVSQNPRHKITKRGQNVTFRCDPISEHNRLYWYRQTLGQGPEFLTYFQNEAQLEKSRLLSDRFSAERPKGSFSTLEIQRTEQGDSAMYLCASSSPGIETQYFGPGTRLLVL.

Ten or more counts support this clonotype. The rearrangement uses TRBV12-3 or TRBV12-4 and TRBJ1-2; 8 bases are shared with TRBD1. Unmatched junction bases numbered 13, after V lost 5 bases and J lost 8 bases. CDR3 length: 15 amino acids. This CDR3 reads CASSPRTGQKLGYTF. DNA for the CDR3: TGTGCCAGCAGTCCCCGGACAGGGCAAAAGCTAGGCTACACCTTC.

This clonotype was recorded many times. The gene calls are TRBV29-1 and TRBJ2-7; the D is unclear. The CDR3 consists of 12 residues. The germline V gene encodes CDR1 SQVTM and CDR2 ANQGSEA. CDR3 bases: TGCGCCGCGCGAGGTTCTGCTGACGAGCAGTACTTC. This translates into CAARGSADEQYF.

The CDR3 reads CSARQGLSNQPQHF. CDR3 DNA sequence: TGCAGTGCTCGCCAGGGACTAAGCAATCAGCCCCAGCATTTT. The chain has TRBV20-1 and TRBJ1-5; maybe TRBD1 (5 bases). Germline loops: CDR1 DFQATT, CDR2 SNEGSKA (reference sequence). The V and J ends lost 5 bases and 1 base respectively, with 12 bases between them. This CDR3 has 14 amino acids.

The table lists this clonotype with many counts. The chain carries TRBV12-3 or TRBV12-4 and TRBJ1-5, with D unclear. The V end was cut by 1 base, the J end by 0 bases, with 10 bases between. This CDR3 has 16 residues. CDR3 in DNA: TGTGCCAGCAGTTTAGGGTGGCCTTATAGCAATCAGCCCCAGCATTTT. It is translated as CASSLGWPYSNQPQHF.

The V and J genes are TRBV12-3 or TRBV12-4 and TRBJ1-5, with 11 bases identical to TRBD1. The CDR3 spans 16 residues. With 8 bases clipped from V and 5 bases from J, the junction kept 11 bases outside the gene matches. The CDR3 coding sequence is TGTGCCAGCGGGTCCGGGACAGGGGGATTTGATCAGCCCCAGCATTTT. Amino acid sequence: CASGSGTGGFDQPQHF.